A selection of T cell receptor beta chains follows, all from one sample in a study of blood T cell repertoires in COVID-19. The protocol was immunoSEQ multiplex PCR, while the TCRdb copy is restricted to in-frame clones and leaves out a portion. The data contain some 300,000 clones, about 87% of them singletons. The specimen was peripheral blood. Every receptor here comes from a woman aged 50 to 65 with COVID-19, enrolled during active disease. Each CDR3 is given with its conserved first and last residue. The D gene is left open where the match is weak. Size is omitted from some rows. Given values are once, few, many or a class for expanded clones.

clone_size j_call cdr3_length v_call d_call cdr3_aa cdr3_nt
- TRBJ2-7 14 TRBV27 TRBD2 CASRAGGSSYEQYF TGTGCCAGCAGAGCGGGGGGAAGCTCCTACGAGCAGTACTTC
- TRBJ2-5 16 TRBV2 - CASSGSYGQSQETQYF TGTGCCAGCAGTGGGAGTTACGGACAGTCACAAGAGACCCAGTACTTC
- TRBJ2-5 13 TRBV2 - CASTVLGGETQYF TGTGCCAGCACGGTCCTTGGAGGGGAGACCCAGTACTTC
once TRBJ1-5 16 TRBV24-1 - CATSDSSRGWDQPQHF TGTGCCACCAGTGATTCCTCCAGGGGATGGGATCAGCCCCAGCATTTT
- TRBJ2-5 17 TRBV12-5 - CASGLVGRDRTQETQYF TGTGCTAGTGGTTTGGTAGGCCGGGATAGGACCCAAGAGACCCAGTACTTC
- TRBJ1-1 14 TRBV3-1/TRBV3-2 TRBD1 CASSHPGQGWGAFF TGTGCCAGCAGCCACCCCGGACAGGGGTGGGGAGCTTTCTTT
once TRBJ2-3 15 TRBV5-4 - CASSPRAVTTDTQYF TGTGCCAGCAGCCCGAGAGCGGTTACCACAGATACGCAGTATTTT
- TRBJ2-5 13 TRBV5-1 - CASRGTPQETQYF TGCGCCAGCAGGGGGACACCACAAGAGACCCAGTACTTC
- TRBJ2-7 15 TRBV18 TRBD2 CASSPPGLAGVGQYF TGTGCCAGCTCTCCGCCGGGACTAGCGGGAGTCGGGCAGTACTTC
- TRBJ2-7 14 TRBV30 TRBD2 CAWTPGGSYSEQYF TGTGCCTGGACACCGGGGGGTTCTTACAGCGAGCAGTACTTC
once TRBJ2-1 14 TRBV5-4 - CASSFSRGGNEQFF TGTGCCAGCAGCTTCAGCAGGGGTGGCAATGAGCAGTTCTTC
- TRBJ2-7 14 TRBV29-1 TRBD1 CSVGIRTGDYEQYF TGCAGCGTTGGCATCCGGACAGGGGATTACGAGCAGTACTTC
- TRBJ2-5 15 TRBV10-3 TRBD2 CAISESTPGGETQYF TGTGCCATCAGTGAGTCGACTCCGGGGGGAGAGACCCAGTACTTC
- TRBJ1-1 14 TRBV11-3 TRBD1 CASSGQTGGSEAFF TGTGCCAGCAGCGGACAAACAGGGGGCAGCGAAGCTTTCTTT
- TRBJ2-1 16 TRBV7-9 TRBD2 CASSLGVVAGVSEQFF TGTGCCAGCAGCTTAGGAGTCGTAGCGGGAGTGTCTGAGCAGTTCTTC
- TRBJ2-7 16 TRBV5-4 - CASSLTVTLGGYEQYF TGTGCCAGCAGCTTGACAGTTACCCTCGGGGGATACGAGCAGTACTTC
- TRBJ1-5 15 TRBV15 TRBD1 CATSSGTGVNQPQHF TGTGCCACCAGCTCCGGGACAGGGGTGAATCAGCCCCAGCATTTT
- TRBJ2-4 16 TRBV7-8 TRBD1 CASSLTGQGASNIQYF TGTGCCAGCAGCTTAACGGGCCAGGGGGCAAGCAACATTCAGTACTTC
- TRBJ2-1 16 TRBV7-2 - CASSDKTGRSYNEQFF TGTGCCAGCAGCGACAAGACAGGTAGGTCCTACAATGAGCAGTTCTTC
- TRBJ2-7 14 TRBV11-2 TRBD1 CASSFGQGVYEQYF TGTGCCAGCAGCTTCGGACAGGGGGTCTACGAGCAGTACTTC
- TRBJ2-3 16 TRBV5-1 - CASSLEGVGLTDTQYF TGCGCCAGCAGCTTGGAGGGGGTGGGTCTCACAGATACGCAGTATTTT
- TRBJ1-1 15 TRBV5-4 - CASSFAGGAATEAFF TGTGCCAGCAGCTTTGCTGGGGGGGCGGCTACTGAAGCTTTCTTT
- TRBJ2-2 18 TRBV25-1 TRBD2 CASSVSPGGRVRPGELFF TGTGCCAGCAGTGTTTCCCCGGGAGGACGAGTTCGCCCCGGGGAGCTGTTTTTT
- TRBJ2-1 16 TRBV5-1 TRBD2 CASSETTSGGYNEQFF TGCGCCAGCAGCGAAACGACTAGCGGGGGTTACAATGAGCAGTTCTTC
- TRBJ1-1 14 TRBV9 - CASSATGQNTEAFF TGTGCCAGCAGCGCGACGGGACAGAACACTGAAGCTTTCTTT
few TRBJ2-2 16 TRBV7-7 - CASSSRSSVNTGELFF TGTGCCAGCAGCTCCCGTTCTAGCGTAAACACCGGGGAGCTGTTTTTT
- TRBJ1-1 13 TRBV2 - CASTQGWGTEAFF TGTGCCAGCACCCAGGGGTGGGGGACTGAAGCTTTCTTT
- TRBJ2-3 15 TRBV5-6 - CASSLERRGTDTQYF TGTGCCAGCAGCTTGGAACGCAGGGGAACAGATACGCAGTATTTT
- TRBJ1-4 14 TRBV3-1/TRBV3-2 - CASSQDVLNEKLFF TGTGCCAGCAGCCAAGATGTCCTTAATGAAAAACTGTTTTTT
- TRBJ1-6 14 TRBV9 - CASSVGSPNSPLHF TGTGCCAGCAGCGTAGGGAGTCCGAATTCACCCCTCCACTTT
- TRBJ1-1 15 TRBV18 - CASSRETGGPFGAFF TGTGCCAGCTCCCGAGAGACAGGAGGCCCTTTTGGGGCTTTCTTT
- TRBJ2-5 14 TRBV6-5 TRBD2 CASSYGGRAETQYF TGTGCCAGCAGTTACGGCGGGAGGGCCGAGACCCAGTACTTC
many TRBJ1-3 14 TRBV16 - CASSPQISGNTIYF TGTGCCAGCAGCCCACAGATCTCTGGAAACACCATATATTTT
once TRBJ2-7 10 TRBV3-1/TRBV3-2 - CASRAVEQYF TGTGCCAGCAGGGCCGTCGAGCAGTACTTC
- TRBJ2-7 12 TRBV6-5 TRBD1 CASSRTGPEIYF TGTGCCAGCAGCCGGACAGGGCCCGAGATATACTTC
- TRBJ2-5 16 TRBV11-3 TRBD2 CASSLGAGVFLETQYF TGTGCCAGCAGCTTAGGGGCGGGGGTGTTTTTGGAGACCCAGTACTTC
- TRBJ1-1 16 TRBV9 TRBD1 CASSAHTTGGNTEAFF TGTGCCAGCAGCGCCCACACGACAGGGGGCAACACTGAAGCTTTCTTT
once TRBJ1-1 15 TRBV4-1 - CASSLSTDMNTEAFF TGCGCCAGCAGCCTATCGACAGACATGAACACTGAAGCTTTCTTT
- TRBJ2-4 15 TRBV4-1 - CASSQEGTRENIQYF TGCGCCAGCAGCCAAGAAGGGACACGCGAAAACATTCAGTACTTC
- TRBJ1-3 15 TRBV5-4 - CASSLVTDSGNTIYF TGTGCCAGCAGCTTGGTCACAGACTCTGGAAACACCATATATTTT
- TRBJ2-3 14 TRBV5-1 - CASSLGSRADTQYF TGCGCCAGCAGCCTCGGTTCCCGAGCGGATACGCAGTATTTT
- TRBJ2-7 15 TRBV7-9 - CASSLVAGAGGEQYF TGTGCCAGCAGCTTGGTTGCAGGGGCAGGCGGCGAGCAGTACTTC
- TRBJ2-7 17 TRBV5-1 TRBD2 CASSGVTGLAGFEEQYF TGCGCCAGCAGCGGCGTTACGGGACTAGCGGGTTTCGAGGAGCAGTACTTC
- TRBJ2-1 14 TRBV5-5 - CASSLAPGYNEQFF TGTGCCAGCAGCTTGGCCCCAGGTTACAATGAGCAGTTCTTC
- TRBJ1-1 16 TRBV6-1 TRBD1 CASSEYPTGVKTEAFF TGTGCCAGCAGTGAATATCCGACAGGGGTCAAAACTGAAGCTTTCTTT
- TRBJ1-1 15 TRBV2 TRBD1 CASSGDRGLNTEAFF TGTGCCAGCTCAGGGGACAGGGGGCTGAACACTGAAGCTTTCTTT
- TRBJ2-2 15 TRBV5-1 - CASSLTGLNTGELFF TGCGCCAGCAGCTTGACTGGACTGAACACCGGGGAGCTGTTTTTT
- TRBJ2-3 15 TRBV7-3 - CASSLLASGTDTQYF TGTGCCAGCAGCTTACTAGCGAGCGGCACAGATACGCAGTATTTT
- TRBJ1-1 14 TRBV11-3 - CASSSGHWNTEAFF TGTGCCAGCAGCTCGGGACACTGGAACACTGAAGCTTTCTTT
- TRBJ2-1 15 TRBV18 - CASSPEVGAFNEQFF TGTGCCAGCTCACCCGAAGTCGGTGCATTCAATGAGCAGTTCTTC
- TRBJ2-1 16 TRBV7-2 TRBD2 CASSLGGTSFYNEQFF TGTGCCAGCAGCTTAGGTGGGACTAGCTTTTACAATGAGCAGTTCTTC
- TRBJ2-7 15 TRBV15 TRBD1 CATSREGTGVYEQYF TGTGCCACCAGCAGAGAAGGGACAGGGGTCTACGAGCAGTACTTC